The source of this T cell receptor (beta chain) is a study of preoperative IRX-2 immunotherapy in early breast cancer. Only in-frame clones appear in the TCRdb table, and some are missing; sequencing was by immunoSEQ multiplex PCR. The sample contains roughly 62,000 clones, roughly 94% of which appear only once. The treatment denotes: preoperative locoregional IRX-2 cytokine immunotherapy. Preoperative locoregional IRX-2 cytokine immunotherapy was tested in the phase Ib source study. The V and J ends lost 4 bases and 5 bases respectively, with 17 bases between them. The CDR3 length is 14 residues. Germline values: CDR1 SQVTM, CDR2 ANQGSEA.

The chain joins TRBV29-1 to TRBJ1-1; D gene unclear. This sequence was found in a human donor with breast cancer. This sample was gathered from a patient treated with IRX-2 immunotherapy. The CDR3 DNA sequence: TGCAGCGTTGTTGTTGGGAACCGGGGAACTGAAGCTTTCTTT. This codes for CSVVVGNRGTEAFF.